What follows is one T cell receptor beta chain and its context. Its antigen remains unknown. The data derive from a study of siplizumab effects on memory and regulatory T cells. The repertoire was sequenced with immunoSEQ multiplex PCR; TCRdb's copy has only in-frame clones and lacks some. Of more than 85,000 clones listed, more than 90% were seen once; the top ten hold under 3%. This CDR3 has 14 amino acids. Trimming shortened V by 6 bases and J by 2 bases, and 12 bases separated the two germline ends. Germline lookup yields CDR1 SNHLY and CDR2 FYNNEI. Study outcomes and limitations: In siplizumab conditions, mappable alloreactive CD4+ clones averaged approximately 70% Treg-derived, against around 30% in controls. Siplizumab significantly decreased alloreactive sequences from unstimulated CD4+ memory cells.

The chain uses TRBV2 and TRBJ2-3; a possible D gene is TRBD1 (7 bases). Sequenced input: CD4+ T cells sorted from blood. The clonotype was recovered from a human donor in good health. Some clones in this sample may be carry-over from other donors' samples. The CDR3 DNA follows: TGTGCCAGCAGATACAGGGGACTCACAGATACGCAGTATTTT. Encoded protein: CASRYRGLTDTQYF. Full variable domain (remainder filled in from reference TRBV2 and TRBJ2-3): EPEVTQTPSHQVTQMGQEVILRCVPISNHLYFYWYRQILGQKVEFLVSFYNNEISEKSEIFDDQFSVERPDGSNFTLKIRSTKLEDSAMYFCASRYRGLTDTQYFGPGTRLTVL.